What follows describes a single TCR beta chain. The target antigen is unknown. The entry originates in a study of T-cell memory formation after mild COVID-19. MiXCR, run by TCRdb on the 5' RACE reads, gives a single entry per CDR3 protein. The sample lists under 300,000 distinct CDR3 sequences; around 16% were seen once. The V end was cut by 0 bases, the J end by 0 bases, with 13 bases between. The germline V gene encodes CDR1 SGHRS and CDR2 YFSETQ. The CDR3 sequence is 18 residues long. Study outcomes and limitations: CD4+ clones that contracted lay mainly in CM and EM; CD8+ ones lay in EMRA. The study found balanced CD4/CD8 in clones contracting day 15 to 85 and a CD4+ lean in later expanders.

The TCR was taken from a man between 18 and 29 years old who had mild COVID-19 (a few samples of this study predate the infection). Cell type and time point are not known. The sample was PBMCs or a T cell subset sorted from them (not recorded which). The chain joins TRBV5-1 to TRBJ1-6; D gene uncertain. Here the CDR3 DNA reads TGCGCCAGCAGCTTGGAAGGTCTCCGAGACTCCTATAATTCACCCCTCCACTTT. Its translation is CASSLEGLRDSYNSPLHF.